This TCR beta chain was sequenced during a study of blood T cell repertoires in COVID-19 (TCRdb year 2020). Background on the whole study: The collaborator samples originated in the United States, Italy and Spain and spanned the acute and convalescent phases of COVID-19. Where HLA class I and class II types were available, the types were taken from metadata supplied by the sample provider, not from assay-based typing. The repertoires were released in a freely available public database meant as a resource for research on the immune response to SARS-CoV-2. The samples were drawn from the first 160 participants of the ongoing ImmuneRACE study and from 950 to 1,500 subjects provided by 6 global collaborators. Nearly every sample came with metadata listing a de-identified subject ID, COVID-19 status, age in years and sex. The prospective study material was composed of cDNA or gDNA derived from T cells, B-cell-depleted T cells, or PBMCs. Subjects who had been exposed to COVID-19, were actively infected with it, or had recovered from it provided the deeply sampled blood TCRbeta repertoires that made up the dataset.

As to this clone: Which antigen it targets is not known. No base quality values were provided; no much bigger clone lies one nucleotide off.

Paper-wide results and their limitations: The amount of clinical and demographic metadata varied by source and participant and was provided uncurated.

From the cysteine through the phenylalanine, the CDR3 covers 15 amino acids. The CDR3 DNA has 45 bases and is translated from base 1. V loses 1 base, J loses 1 base, and the germline ends lie 9 bases apart. CDR1 and CDR2 are drawn from the germline V gene (reference sequence): SGHKS, YYEKEE. TCRbeta CDR3 regions were amplified from genomic DNA by means of the immunoSEQ Assay, a bias-controlled multiplex PCR. On the authors' methods: Nucleated cell counts per sample were estimated from amplification of reference gene primers within the assay. To quantify the absolute abundance of each unique TCRbeta CDR3 rearrangement, sequence reads were collapsed and filtered. For each sample, productive Simpson clonality was calculated as the square root of Simpson's diversity index across productive rearrangements. TCRdb's version of the immuneACCESS table is confined to in-frame rearrangements and falls short of the full clone set. An unresolved V gene accounts for under half of the shortfall where checked; the remainder is of unknown origin. V and J calls and clone size are copied from that table; D and trimming were computed from the DNA. A total of a few hundred thousand clones appear in this sample, 87% of them only once. Together, the top ten hold approximately 5.4% of the sample.

Enrolling through a virtual design, the prospective study's participants ranged in age from roughly 18 to 100 years and lived across approximately 25 United States geographic areas. Cohort assignment in the prospective study relied on participant-reported clinical history from a screening survey and a study questionnaire. Recovered participants in ImmuneRACE Cohort 3 were defined as having two consecutive negative NP/OP PCR tests, clearance from a healthcare professional, or resolution of symptoms. In the prospective study, mobile phlebotomists collected whole blood, serum and a nasopharyngeal or oropharyngeal swab from each participant. Prospective study participants could optionally give additional blood draws and questionnaires over an approximately 2-month period. Before DNA extraction, prospective study blood samples were shipped either frozen or at room temperature.

The sequence links TRBV5-5 to TRBJ1-5, with the D gene not clear enough to name. Sequences were obtained from PBMCs or T cells enriched from blood (not recorded which). The origin of this receptor is a woman in her twenties or thirties who had recovered from COVID-19. The CDR3 reads CASSLTEISNQPQHF. The DNA sequence is TGTGCCAGCAGCTTGACAGAAATAAGCAATCAGCCCCAGCATTTT. With the rest looked up from the reference TRBV5-5 and TRBJ1-5 genes rather than sequenced, the full variable domain is DAGVTQSPTHLIKTRGQQVTLRCSPISGHKSVSWYQQVLGQGPQFIFQYYEKEERGRGNFPDRFSARQFPNYSSELNVNALLLGDSALYLCASSLTEISNQPQHFGDGTRLSIL.